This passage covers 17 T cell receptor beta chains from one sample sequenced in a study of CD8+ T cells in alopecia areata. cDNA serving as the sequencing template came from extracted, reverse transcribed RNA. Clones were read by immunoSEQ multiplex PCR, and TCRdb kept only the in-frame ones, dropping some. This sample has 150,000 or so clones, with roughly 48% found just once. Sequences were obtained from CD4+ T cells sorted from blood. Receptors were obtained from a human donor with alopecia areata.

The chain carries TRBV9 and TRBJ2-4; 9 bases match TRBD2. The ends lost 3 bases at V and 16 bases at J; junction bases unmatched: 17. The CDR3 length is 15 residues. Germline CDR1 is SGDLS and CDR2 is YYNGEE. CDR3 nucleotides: TGTGCCAGCAGCGCGGGGGAGGTGGGGACTAGCCGTTTATACTTC. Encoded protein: CASSAGEVGTSRLYF. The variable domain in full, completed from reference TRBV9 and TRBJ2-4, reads DSGVTQTPKHLITATGQRVTLRCSPRSGDLSVYWYQQSLDQGLQFLIQYYNGEERAKGNILERFSAQQFPDLHSELNLSSLELGDSALYFCASSAGEVGTSRLYFGAGTRLSVL.

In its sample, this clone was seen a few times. Here the CDR3 DNA reads TGTGCCAGTAAGCAAGGGCACACTACGGAAAAACTGTTTTTT. As protein: CASKQGHTTEKLFF. This chain uses TRBV19 with TRBJ1-4; the D is unclear. Germline-derived CDR1 and CDR2 are LNHDA and SQIVND (reference sequence). Trimming left V 7 bases short and J 8 bases short, with 17 bases between. This CDR3 contains 14 residues.

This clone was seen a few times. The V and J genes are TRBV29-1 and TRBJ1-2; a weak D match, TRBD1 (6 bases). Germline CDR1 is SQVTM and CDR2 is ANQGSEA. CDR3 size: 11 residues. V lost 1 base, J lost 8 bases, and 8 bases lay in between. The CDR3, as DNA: TGCAGCGTTGAAGGGGGGGGCGGCTACACCTTC. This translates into CSVEGGGGYTF.

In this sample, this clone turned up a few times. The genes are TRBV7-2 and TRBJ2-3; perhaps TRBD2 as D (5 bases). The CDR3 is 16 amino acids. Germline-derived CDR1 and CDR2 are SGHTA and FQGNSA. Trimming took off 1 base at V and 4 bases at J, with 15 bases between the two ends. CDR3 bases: TGTGCCAGCAGCTTAGTTTCGGGGTTTAGCGCAGATACGCAGTATTTT. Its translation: CASSLVSGFSADTQYF. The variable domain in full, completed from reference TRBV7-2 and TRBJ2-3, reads GAGVSQSPSNKVTEKGKDVELRCDPISGHTALYWYRQSLGQGLEFLIYFQGNSAPDKSGLPSDRFSAERTGGSVSTLTIQRTQQEDSAVYLCASSLVSGFSADTQYFGPGTRLTVL.

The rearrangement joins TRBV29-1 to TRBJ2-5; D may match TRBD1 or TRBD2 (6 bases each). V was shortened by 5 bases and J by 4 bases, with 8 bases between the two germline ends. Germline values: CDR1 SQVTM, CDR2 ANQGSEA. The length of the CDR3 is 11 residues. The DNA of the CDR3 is TGCAGCGTTAAGGGGGGAGAGACCCAGTACTTC. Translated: CSVKGGETQYF.

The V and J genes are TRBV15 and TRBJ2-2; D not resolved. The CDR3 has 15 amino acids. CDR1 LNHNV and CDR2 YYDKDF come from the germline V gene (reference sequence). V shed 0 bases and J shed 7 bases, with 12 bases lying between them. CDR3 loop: CATSRDPLVGGELFF. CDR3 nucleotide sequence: TGTGCCACCAGCAGAGACCCTTTAGTGGGCGGGGAGCTGTTTTTT. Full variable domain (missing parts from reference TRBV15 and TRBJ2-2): DAMVIQNPRYQVTQFGKPVTLSCSQTLNHNVMYWYQQKSSQAPKLLFHYYDKDFNNEADTPDNFQSRRPNTSFCFLDIRSPGLGDTAMYLCATSRDPLVGGELFFGEGSRLTVL.

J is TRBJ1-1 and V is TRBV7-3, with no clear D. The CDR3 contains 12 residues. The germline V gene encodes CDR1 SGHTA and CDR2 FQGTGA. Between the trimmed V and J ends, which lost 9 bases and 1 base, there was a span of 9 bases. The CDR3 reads CASKQPNTEAFF. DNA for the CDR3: TGTGCCAGTAAACAGCCGAACACTGAAGCTTTCTTT.

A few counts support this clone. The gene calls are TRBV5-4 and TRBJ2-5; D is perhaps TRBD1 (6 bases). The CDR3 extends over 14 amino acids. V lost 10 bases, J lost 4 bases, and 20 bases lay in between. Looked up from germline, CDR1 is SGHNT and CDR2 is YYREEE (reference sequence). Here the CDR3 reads CAWNPTGIRETQYF. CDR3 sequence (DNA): TGTGCCTGGAACCCTACAGGGATCCGAGAGACCCAGTACTTC.

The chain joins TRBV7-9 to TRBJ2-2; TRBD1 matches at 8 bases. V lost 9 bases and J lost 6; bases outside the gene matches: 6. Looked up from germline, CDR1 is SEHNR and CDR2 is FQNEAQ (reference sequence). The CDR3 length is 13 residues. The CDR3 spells CASYQGAPGELFF. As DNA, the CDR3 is TGTGCCAGTTACCAGGGGGCGCCCGGGGAGCTGTTTTTT. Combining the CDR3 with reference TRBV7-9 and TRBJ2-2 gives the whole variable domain DTGVSQNPRHKITKRGQNVTFRCDPISEHNRLYWYRQTLGQGPEFLTYFQNEAQLEKSRLLSDRFSAERPKGSFSTLEIQRTEQGDSAMYLCASYQGAPGELFFGEGSRLTVL.

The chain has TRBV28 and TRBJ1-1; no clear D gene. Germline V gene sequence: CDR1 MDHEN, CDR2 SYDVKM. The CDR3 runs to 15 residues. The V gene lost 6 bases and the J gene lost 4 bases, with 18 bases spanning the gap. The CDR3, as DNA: TGTGCCAGCAGCCCAAGGAGGGTCTTCCTCACTGAAGCTTTCTTT. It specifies CASSPRRVFLTEAFF.

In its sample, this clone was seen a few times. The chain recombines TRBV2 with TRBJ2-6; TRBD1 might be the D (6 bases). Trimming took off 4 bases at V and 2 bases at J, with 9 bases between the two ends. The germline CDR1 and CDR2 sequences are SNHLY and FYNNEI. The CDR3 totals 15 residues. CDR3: CASSGRQAGANVLTF. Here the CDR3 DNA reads TGTGCCAGCAGTGGAAGACAGGCTGGGGCCAACGTCCTGACTTTC.

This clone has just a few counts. This CDR3 is CASSPKINVGYTF. The CDR3 DNA is TGTGCCAGCTCGCCGAAGATCAACGTTGGCTACACCTTC. The chain uses TRBV18 and TRBJ1-2; D not certain. This CDR3 has 13 amino acids. The V gene's germline CDR1 is KGHSH and CDR2 LQKENI. With 6 bases removed from V and 7 bases from J, the gap between germline ends came to 15 bases. The full variable domain, its missing parts supplied by reference TRBV18 and TRBJ1-2, is NAGVMQNPRHLVRRRGQEARLRCSPMKGHSHVYWYRQLPEEGLKFMVYLQKENIIDESGMPKERFSAEFPKEGPSILRIQQVVRGDSAAYFCASSPKINVGYTFGSGTRLTVV.

The CDR3 DNA is TGCAGCGTCACTAGCGGGAGGTCAGACAATGAGCAGTTCTTC. It specifies CSVTSGRSDNEQFF. The gene calls are TRBV29-1 and TRBJ2-1; 12 positions match TRBD2. Germline-derived CDR1 and CDR2 are SQVTM and ANQGSEA. This CDR3 spans 14 amino acids. The J segment lost 5 bases and the V segment lost 6 bases, leaving 5 bases of the junction unmatched.

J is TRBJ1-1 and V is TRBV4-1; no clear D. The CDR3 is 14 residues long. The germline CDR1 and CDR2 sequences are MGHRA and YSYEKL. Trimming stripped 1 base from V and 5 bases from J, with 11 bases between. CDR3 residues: CASSQVSISTEAFF. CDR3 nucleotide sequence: TGCGCCAGCAGCCAAGTGTCTATCTCTACTGAAGCTTTCTTT.

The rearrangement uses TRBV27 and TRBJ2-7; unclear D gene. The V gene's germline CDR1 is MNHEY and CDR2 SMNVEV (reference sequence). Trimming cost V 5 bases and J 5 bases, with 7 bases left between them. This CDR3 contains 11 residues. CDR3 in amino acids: CASSRLDEQYF. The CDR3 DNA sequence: TGTGCCAGCAGTCGACTCGACGAGCAGTACTTC.

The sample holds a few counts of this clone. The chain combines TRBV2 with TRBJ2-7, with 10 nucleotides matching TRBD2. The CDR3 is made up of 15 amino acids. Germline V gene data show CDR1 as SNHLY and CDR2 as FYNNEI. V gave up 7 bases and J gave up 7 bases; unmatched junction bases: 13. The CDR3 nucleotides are TGTGCCAGCATTGGGTCGGCTAGCGGGAGTGGAGAGCAGTACTTC. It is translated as CASIGSASGSGEQYF.

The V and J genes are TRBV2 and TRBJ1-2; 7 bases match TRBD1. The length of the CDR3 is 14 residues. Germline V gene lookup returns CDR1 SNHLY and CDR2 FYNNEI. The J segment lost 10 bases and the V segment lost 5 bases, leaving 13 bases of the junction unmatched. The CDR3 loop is CASSPGTATWLYTF. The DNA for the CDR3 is TGTGCCAGCAGTCCCGGGACAGCGACTTGGCTCTACACCTTC.